This TCR beta chain was identified during a study of T cell repertoires in cytomegalovirus infection. Study-level background: Indications of both CMV infection and matching HLA type were provided by public TCR beta signatures. Study-wide findings and caveats: HLA-C-restricted CMV-specific TCR beta clonotypes were dominant in the ex vivo response.

Concerning this clonotype: Its antigen is unidentified.

MiXCR, run by TCRdb on the reads, gives a single entry per CDR3 protein. The sample has about 490,000 distinct CDR3 sequences, approximately 25% seen once; the top ten hold 13%. Germline assignment: CDR1 MGHRA and CDR2 YSYEKL. The CDR3 has 17 amino acids. V dropped 6 bases and J dropped 4 bases, with 25 bases sitting between them. Sequencing was done on a sample of PBMCs. The clonotype was recovered from a human donor in good health (CMV status not recorded). Some clones in this sample may be carry-over from other donors' samples. This chain uses TRBV4-1 with TRBJ2-7, with D possibly TRBD2 on 6 matching bases. The CDR3 loop is CASRKGSSGTSSYEQYF. For the CDR3, the DNA is TGCGCCAGCAGGAAGGGGTCAAGTGGGACTTCATCTTACGAGCAGTACTTC.